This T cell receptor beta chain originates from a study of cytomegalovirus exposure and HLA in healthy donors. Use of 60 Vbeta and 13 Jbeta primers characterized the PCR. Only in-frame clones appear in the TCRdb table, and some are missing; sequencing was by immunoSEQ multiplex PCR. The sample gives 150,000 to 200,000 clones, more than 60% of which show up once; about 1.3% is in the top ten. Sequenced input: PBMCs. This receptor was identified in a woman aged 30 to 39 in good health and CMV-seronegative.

Here the CDR3 DNA reads TGTGCCAGCAGTGAAGCGCAGGCTCAGCCCCAGCATTTT. It encodes CASSEAQAQPQHF. The V and J genes are TRBV2 and TRBJ1-5; D gene ambiguous. The ends were cut back, 0 bases at V and 6 bases at J, with 6 bases in the middle. The CDR3 is made up of 13 amino acids. Germline V gene sequence: CDR1 SNHLY, CDR2 FYNNEI.